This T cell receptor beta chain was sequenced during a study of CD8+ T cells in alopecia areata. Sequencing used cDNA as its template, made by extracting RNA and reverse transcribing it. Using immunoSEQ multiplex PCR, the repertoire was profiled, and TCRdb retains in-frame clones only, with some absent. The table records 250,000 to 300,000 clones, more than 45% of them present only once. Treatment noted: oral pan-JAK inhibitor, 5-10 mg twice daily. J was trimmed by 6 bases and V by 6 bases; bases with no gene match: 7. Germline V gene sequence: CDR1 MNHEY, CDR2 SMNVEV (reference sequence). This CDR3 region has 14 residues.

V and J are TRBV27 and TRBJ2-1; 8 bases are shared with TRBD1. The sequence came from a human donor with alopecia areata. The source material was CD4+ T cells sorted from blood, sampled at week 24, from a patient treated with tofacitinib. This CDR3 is CASSVDRAGNEQFF. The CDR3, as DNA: TGTGCCAGCAGCGTGGACAGGGCCGGCAATGAGCAGTTCTTC.